These T cell receptor beta chains were read from a single sample in a study of Ad26.COV2.S vaccination and SARS-CoV-2 variants. The table came from immunoSEQ multiplex PCR; TCRdb's copy has only in-frame clones and leaves some out. The top ten hold roughly 1.5% of the sample, which has hundreds of thousands of clones, roughly 90% seen once. The sample consisted of peripheral blood, taken in a trial of Ad26.COV2.S vaccine versus placebo. These receptors originate from a person aged 18-65 years who received the Ad26.COV2.S COVID-19 vaccine or a placebo. Both conserved end residues are part of each CDR3. Each record gives: CDR3 DNA, CDR3 protein, V gene, D gene, J gene, clone size. The D gene is left open where the match is weak. Clone size is shown for a subset of rows, as once, few, many or a class of expanded clone.

DNA: TGTGCCTGGGCACTACTCAAAGGCTTAGGGAATGAGCAGTTCTTC; CDR3: CAWALLKGLGNEQFF; V: TRBV30; D: .; J: TRBJ2-1; size: .
DNA: TGTGCCAGCAGCTTAGACCCCGAAGCTAGCACAGATACGCAGTATTTT; CDR3: CASSLDPEASTDTQYF; V: TRBV11-3; D: .; J: TRBJ2-3; size: .
DNA: TGTGCCATCCACCCCGGGACAGGGGCCCACCTGGGCTACACCTTC; CDR3: CAIHPGTGAHLGYTF; V: TRBV6-5; D: TRBD1; J: TRBJ1-2; size: .
DNA: TGTGCCAGCAGCGCTGGGACTAGCGGGGGGAAGCAGTTCTTC; CDR3: CASSAGTSGGKQFF; V: TRBV9; D: TRBD2; J: TRBJ2-1; size: once
DNA: TGTGCCAGCAGGCCACGCGGGACCTCGCGAGACAATGAGCAGTTCTTC; CDR3: CASRPRGTSRDNEQFF; V: TRBV7-8; D: .; J: TRBJ2-1; size: .
DNA: TGTGCCAGCAGTCCCCAGGGGGCATATGAGCAGTTCTTC; CDR3: CASSPQGAYEQFF; V: TRBV6-5; D: TRBD1; J: TRBJ2-1; size: .
DNA: TGTGCCAGCAGGGAGGGGCCCTATGGCTACACCTTC; CDR3: CASREGPYGYTF; V: TRBV28; D: .; J: TRBJ1-2; size: few
DNA: TGTGCCAGCAGTTTATGGGACCCGGCCAAAAACATTCAGTACTTC; CDR3: CASSLWDPAKNIQYF; V: TRBV27; D: .; J: TRBJ2-4; size: .
DNA: TGTGCCAGCAGCTCACCGGGACTAGTAAGTGGTGAGCAGTTCTTC; CDR3: CASSSPGLVSGEQFF; V: TRBV11-3; D: TRBD2; J: TRBJ2-1; size: .
DNA: TGTGCCAGCAGCCTGGGGACGAATGAAGCTTTCTTT; CDR3: CASSLGTNEAFF; V: TRBV3-1/TRBV3-2; D: .; J: TRBJ1-1; size: .
DNA: TGTGCCAGTAGTATAGGGACAGCGAACACCGGGGAGCTGTTTTTT; CDR3: CASSIGTANTGELFF; V: TRBV19; D: .; J: TRBJ2-2; size: .
DNA: TGTGCCAGCAGTCACCTGACAGGATGGCTTAATGGCTACACCTTC; CDR3: CASSHLTGWLNGYTF; V: TRBV6-5; D: .; J: TRBJ1-2; size: .
DNA: TGCGCCAGCAGCCAAGATCTTGGGATAGGAGTAGAGCTGTTTTTT; CDR3: CASSQDLGIGVELFF; V: TRBV4-3; D: .; J: TRBJ2-2; size: .
DNA: TGCGCCAGCAGCCAACGGACATACCAAGAGACCCAGTACTTC; CDR3: CASSQRTYQETQYF; V: TRBV4-1; D: .; J: TRBJ2-5; size: .
DNA: TGTGCCATCAGTGAGGCGGGGAGGGCGGATGAGCAGTTCTTC; CDR3: CAISEAGRADEQFF; V: TRBV10-3; D: TRBD2; J: TRBJ2-1; size: .
DNA: TGCGCCAGCAGCCCACTCCAGGGCGCAGGCTACGAGCAGTACTTC; CDR3: CASSPLQGAGYEQYF; V: TRBV5-1; D: .; J: TRBJ2-7; size: .
DNA: TGCGCCAGCGACCGCGGGGGCTCCTACAATGAGCAGTTCTTC; CDR3: CASDRGGSYNEQFF; V: TRBV5-1; D: TRBD2; J: TRBJ2-1; size: .
DNA: TGCAGTGCTAGTAAGGTGGCTAGCAATCAGCCCCAGCATTTT; CDR3: CSASKVASNQPQHF; V: TRBV20-1; D: .; J: TRBJ1-5; size: .